What follows describes a single TCR beta chain. Profiling relied on immunoSEQ multiplex PCR, and the TCRdb table lists in-frame clones only, not all of them. This sample yields tens of thousands of clones, of which 94% are seen a single time; over 15% belongs to the top ten. Sorting isolated naive CD4 T cells lacking CD45RO and expressing CD62L. The data were taken from a study of human versus mouse CDR3 diversity and MHC coevolution. Looked up from germline, CDR1 is LGHNT and CDR2 is FRNRAP. The CDR3 contains 13 residues. V was cut by 1 base and J by 2 bases, with 6 bases left in between. The gene calls are TRBV12-5 and TRBJ2-7, with D possibly matching TRBD2 (5 bases). This sequence originates from a person aged 55-75 years in good health. The sample was naive CD4+ T cells from blood. Subset: CD45RO-negative CD62L-positive naive CD4 T cells. The CDR3, as DNA: TGTGCTAGTGGTTTGGGAGCGGCCTACGAGCAGTACTTC. The encoded protein is CASGLGAAYEQYF. The entire variable domain, with the rest obtained from reference TRBV12-5 and TRBJ2-7, is as follows: DARVTQTPRHKVTEMGQEVTMRCQPILGHNTVFWYRQTMMQGLELLAYFRNRAPLDDSGMPKDRFSAEMPDATLATLKIQPSEPRDSAVYFCASGLGAAYEQYFGPGTRLTVT.